This T cell receptor beta chain was identified during a study of blood T cell repertoires in COVID-19. Across the study: The analysed material was cDNA or gDNA that came from T cells, B-cell-depleted T cells, or PBMCs.

Germline CDR1 and CDR2: SGHTA and FQGNSA. The CDR3 loop spans 16 amino acids. V lost 0 bases and J lost 4; bases outside the gene matches: 4. The assay was immunoSEQ multiplex PCR, and TCRdb's table has in-frame clones only and misses some. Of 98,000 or so clones in the sample, about 89% were seen once. V gene TRBV7-2 combines with J gene TRBJ2-1; 9 bases are a match to TRBD2. This TCR came from a human donor in a cohort sampled during active COVID-19. Sequenced: peripheral blood. CDR3: CASSLASAGGYNEQFF. CDR3 nucleotides: TGTGCCAGCAGCTTAGCGTCAGCGGGGGGATACAATGAGCAGTTCTTC.